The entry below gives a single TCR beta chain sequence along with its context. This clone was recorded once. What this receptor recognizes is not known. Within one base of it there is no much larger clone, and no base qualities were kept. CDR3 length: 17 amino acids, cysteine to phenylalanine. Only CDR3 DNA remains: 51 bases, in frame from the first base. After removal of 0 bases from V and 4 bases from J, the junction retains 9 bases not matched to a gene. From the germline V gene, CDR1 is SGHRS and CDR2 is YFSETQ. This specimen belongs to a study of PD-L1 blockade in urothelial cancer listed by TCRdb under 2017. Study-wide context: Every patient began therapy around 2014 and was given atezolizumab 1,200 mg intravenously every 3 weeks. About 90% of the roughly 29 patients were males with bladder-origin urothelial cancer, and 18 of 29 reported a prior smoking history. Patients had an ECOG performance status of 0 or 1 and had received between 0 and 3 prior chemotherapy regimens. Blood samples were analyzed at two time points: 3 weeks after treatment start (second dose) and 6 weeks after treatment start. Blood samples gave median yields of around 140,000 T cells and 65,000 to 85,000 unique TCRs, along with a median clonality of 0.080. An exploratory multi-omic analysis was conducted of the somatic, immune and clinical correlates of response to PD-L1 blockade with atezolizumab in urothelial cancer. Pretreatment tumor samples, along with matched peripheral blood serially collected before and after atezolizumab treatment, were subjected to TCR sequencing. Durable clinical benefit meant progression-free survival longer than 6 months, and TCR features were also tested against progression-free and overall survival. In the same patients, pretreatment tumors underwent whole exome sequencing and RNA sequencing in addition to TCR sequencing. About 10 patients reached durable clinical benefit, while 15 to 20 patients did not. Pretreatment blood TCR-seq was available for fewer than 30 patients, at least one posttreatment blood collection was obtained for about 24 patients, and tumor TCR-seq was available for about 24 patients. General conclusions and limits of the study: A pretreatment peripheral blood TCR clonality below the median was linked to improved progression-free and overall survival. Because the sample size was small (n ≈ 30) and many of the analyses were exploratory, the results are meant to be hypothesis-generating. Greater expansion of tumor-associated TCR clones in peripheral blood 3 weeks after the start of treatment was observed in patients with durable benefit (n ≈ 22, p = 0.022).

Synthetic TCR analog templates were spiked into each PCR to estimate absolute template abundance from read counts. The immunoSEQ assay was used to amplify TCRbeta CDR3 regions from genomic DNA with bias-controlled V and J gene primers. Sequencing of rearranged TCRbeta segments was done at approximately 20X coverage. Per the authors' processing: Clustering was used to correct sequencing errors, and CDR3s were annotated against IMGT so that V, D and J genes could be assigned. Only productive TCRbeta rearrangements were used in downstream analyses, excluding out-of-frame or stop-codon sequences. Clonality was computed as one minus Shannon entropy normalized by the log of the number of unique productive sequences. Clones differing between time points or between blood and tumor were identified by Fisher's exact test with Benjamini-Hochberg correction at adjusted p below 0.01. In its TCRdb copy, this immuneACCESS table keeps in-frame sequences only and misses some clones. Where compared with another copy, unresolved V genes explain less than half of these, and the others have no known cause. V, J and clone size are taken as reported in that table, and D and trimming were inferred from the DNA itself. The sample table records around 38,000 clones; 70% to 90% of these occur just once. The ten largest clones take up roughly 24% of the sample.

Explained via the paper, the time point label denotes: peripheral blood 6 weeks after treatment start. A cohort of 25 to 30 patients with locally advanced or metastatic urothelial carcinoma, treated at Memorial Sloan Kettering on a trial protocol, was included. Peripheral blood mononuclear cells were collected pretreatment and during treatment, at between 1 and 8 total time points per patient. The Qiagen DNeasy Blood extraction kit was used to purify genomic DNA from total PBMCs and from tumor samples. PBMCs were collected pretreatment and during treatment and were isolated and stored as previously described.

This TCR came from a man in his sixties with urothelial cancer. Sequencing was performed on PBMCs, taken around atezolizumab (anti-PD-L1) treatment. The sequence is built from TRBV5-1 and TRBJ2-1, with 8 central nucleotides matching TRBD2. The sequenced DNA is TGCGCCAGCAGCTTGGGGGCCTTAGCGGGGACTTACAATGAGCAGTTCTTC. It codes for CASSLGALAGTYNEQFF.